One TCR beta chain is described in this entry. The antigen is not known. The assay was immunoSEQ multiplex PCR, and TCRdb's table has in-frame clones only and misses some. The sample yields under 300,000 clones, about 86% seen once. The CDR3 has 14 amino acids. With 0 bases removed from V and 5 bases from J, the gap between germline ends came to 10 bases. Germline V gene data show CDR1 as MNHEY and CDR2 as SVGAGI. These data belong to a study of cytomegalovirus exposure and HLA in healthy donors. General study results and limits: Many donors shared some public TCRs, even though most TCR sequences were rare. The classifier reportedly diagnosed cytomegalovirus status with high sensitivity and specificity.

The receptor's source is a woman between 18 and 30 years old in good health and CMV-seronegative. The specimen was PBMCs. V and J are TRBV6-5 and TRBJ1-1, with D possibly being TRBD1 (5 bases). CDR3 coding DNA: TGTGCCAGCAGTTACTCGTCAGGGTGGACTGAAGCTTTCTTT. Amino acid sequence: CASSYSSGWTEAFF.